The 17 T cell receptor beta chains below all came from one sample that was sequenced in a study of T cell changes during pregnancy in multiple sclerosis (dated by TCRdb to the late 2010s). The library relied on the immunoSEQ multiplex PCR assay. The table comes from immuneACCESS by way of TCRdb, which keeps in-frame sequences with V and J called. Part of the clones is missing from these tables; in studies checked, under half for an unresolved V gene and the rest for unknown reasons. The sample table contains under 55,000 clones; only one count was recorded for roughly 95% of them. Approximately 0.31% of the sample belongs to the ten largest clones. Sequencing was performed on CD4+ T cells from peripheral blood mononuclear cells, taken in the third trimester of pregnancy. These receptors all stem from a female donor with multiple sclerosis, enrolled in a pregnancy study.

The chain recombines TRBV7-2 with TRBJ2-2, with D hard to call. The CDR3 totals 15 residues. V was cut by 0 bases and J by 0 bases, with 5 bases left in between. Germline V gives CDR1 SGHTA, CDR2 FQGNSA. CDR3 sequence reads: CASSLAASNTGELFF. CDR3 nucleotide sequence: TGTGCCAGCAGCTTAGCCGCGTCGAACACCGGGGAGCTGTTTTTT.

The chain carries TRBV7-2 and TRBJ1-2; TRBD1 might be the D (6 bases). The CDR3 is 14 residues long. Trimming removed 2 bases from V and 12 bases from J, with 19 bases in between. The germline CDR1 and CDR2 sequences are SGHTA and FQGNSA. The CDR3 spells CASSLPGHFSGNTF. CDR3 nucleotides: TGTGCCAGCAGCTTACCGGGACACTTCTCGGGGAACACCTTC.

V gene TRBV7-9 combines with J gene TRBJ1-2; D perhaps matches TRBD1 (5 bases). CDR1 and CDR2 (germline): SEHNR, FQNEAQ (reference sequence). The CDR3 length is 12 residues. V shed 7 bases and J shed 4 bases, with 10 bases lying between them. Here the CDR3 reads CASMEGSYGYTF. CDR3 nucleotides: TGTGCCAGCATGGAGGGGTCCTATGGCTACACCTTC. Filled out from reference TRBV7-9 and TRBJ1-2, the complete variable domain reads DTGVSQNPRHKITKRGQNVTFRCDPISEHNRLYWYRQTLGQGPEFLTYFQNEAQLEKSRLLSDRFSAERPKGSFSTLEIQRTEQGDSAMYLCASMEGSYGYTFGSGTRLTVV.

The chain has TRBV5-4 and TRBJ2-5, with D tentatively TRBD2 (7 bases). V gave up 4 bases and J gave up 1 base, with 20 bases separating them. Per the germline V gene, CDR1 is SGHNT and CDR2 is YYREEE (reference sequence). This CDR3 has 17 amino acids. CDR3 in amino acids: CASSAGPGGRFQETQYF. CDR3 sequence (DNA): TGTGCCAGCAGCGCGGGCCCCGGGGGGCGCTTCCAAGAGACCCAGTACTTC.

This clone occurred once. The V gene is TRBV5-4, the J gene TRBJ2-7; 7 bases match TRBD2. The junction had 4 bases not matched to a gene; V was cut back by 0 bases and J by 1 base. The CDR3 has 15 residues. From germline, CDR1 is SGHNT and CDR2 YYREEE (reference sequence). CDR3: CASSLGGGRSYEQYF. The CDR3 coding sequence is TGTGCCAGCAGCTTGGGGGGGGGTCGATCCTACGAGCAGTACTTC.

This chain links TRBV9 with TRBJ2-7; 13 bases are shared with TRBD2. Looked up from germline, CDR1 is SGDLS and CDR2 is YYNGEE. Losses at the gene ends were 3 bases for V and 5 bases for J; bases not matched to a gene: 8. The CDR3 contains 16 residues. The CDR3 loop is CASSAGLAGTAHEQYF. The CDR3 nucleotides read TGTGCCAGCAGCGCGGGACTAGCGGGGACCGCCCACGAGCAGTACTTC.

The chain joins TRBV7-9 to TRBJ1-2; possible D gene TRBD1, 6 bases. The CDR3 loop spans 14 amino acids. V dropped 3 bases and J dropped 2 bases, with 10 bases sitting between them. In germline, CDR1 is SEHNR, CDR2 FQNEAQ (reference sequence). The CDR3 sequence is CASSLKGENYGYTF. CDR3 DNA: TGTGCCAGCAGCTTGAAGGGGGAAAACTATGGCTACACCTTC.

The chain employs TRBV5-4 and TRBJ2-1; 7 bases agree with TRBD1. Germline trimming cut 1 base from V and 5 bases from J; bases unmatched to any gene: 3. CDR1 is SGHNT, CDR2 YYREEE, per germline (reference sequence). The CDR3 loop spans 14 amino acids. This chain's CDR3 is CASSLTGAHNEQFF. The CDR3 nucleotides are TGTGCCAGCAGCTTGACAGGGGCCCACAATGAGCAGTTCTTC.

The genes are TRBV5-1 and TRBJ2-7, with 9 nucleotides matching TRBD1. The V gene end was trimmed by 5 bases and the J gene end by 0 bases; junction bases not matched to a gene: 6. The CDR3 covers 15 residues. CDR1 and CDR2 (germline): SGHRS, YFSETQ. CDR3 in DNA: TGCGCCAGCAGTTCCGGACAGGGGAGCTCCTACGAGCAGTACTTC. This codes for CASSSGQGSSYEQYF.

V and J are TRBV9 and TRBJ2-5; D possibly corresponds to TRBD1 (5 bases). This CDR3 has 14 residues. Per the germline V gene, CDR1 is SGDLS and CDR2 is YYNGEE. V lost 0 bases to trimming and J lost 5 bases, with 11 bases between them. CDR3 in DNA: TGTGCCAGCAGCGTAGGAGTGGGGCAGGAGACCCAGTACTTC. Translating gives CASSVGVGQETQYF.

V usage is TRBV5-1 and J usage is TRBJ2-2, with D perhaps TRBD1 (7 bases). Germline values: CDR1 SGHRS, CDR2 YFSETQ. Trimming took 2 bases from V and 0 from J, leaving 14 bases between them. The CDR3 loop spans 17 amino acids. CDR3 amino acids: CASSLIAGTANTGELFF. In DNA form, the CDR3 reads TGCGCCAGCAGCTTAATCGCGGGGACAGCGAACACCGGGGAGCTGTTTTTT.

The chain links TRBV7-3 to TRBJ2-2; TRBD1 aligns across 10 bases. CDR1 SGHTA and CDR2 FQGTGA come from the germline V gene. V was clipped by 4 bases and J by 4 bases; unmatched bases: 3. There are 15 residues in the CDR3. The CDR3 nucleotides read TGTGCCAGCAGCTCCGGGACAGGGGTCACCGGGGAGCTGTTTTTT. Translated: CASSSGTGVTGELFF.

The chain uses TRBV5-1 and TRBJ1-4, with 10 nucleotides matching TRBD1. The J segment lost 8 bases and the V segment lost 4 bases, leaving 5 bases of the junction unmatched. Germline V lookup: CDR1 SGHRS, CDR2 YFSETQ. The CDR3 extends over 14 amino acids. CDR3 residues: CASSPGQGNEKLFF. CDR3 DNA: TGCGCCAGCAGCCCGGGACAGGGGAACGAAAAACTGTTTTTT.

The chain combines TRBV2 with TRBJ1-5, with a weak D call TRBD1 (6 bases). Germline CDR1 is SNHLY and CDR2 is FYNNEI. CDR3 length: 15 residues. Deletions cut 7 bases from V and 0 bases from J, with 13 bases between. This chain's CDR3 is CASTGELYSNQPQHF. CDR3 nucleotides: TGTGCCAGCACAGGGGAACTCTATAGCAATCAGCCCCAGCATTTT.

J is TRBJ1-1 and V is TRBV30, with TRBD1 as a possible D gene (5 bases). This CDR3 spans 16 amino acids. Germline CDR1 reads GTSNPN; CDR2 reads SVGIG (reference sequence). Trimming took off 4 bases at V and 4 bases at J, with 22 bases between the two ends. CDR3 DNA sequence: TGTGCCTGGACTCCGGGGTGGGGCCCGGGGGGCACTGAAGCTTTCTTT. Translation: CAWTPGWGPGGTEAFF.

This clone was recorded once. The CDR3 loop reads CASGFSGGAEYF. Here the CDR3 DNA reads TGTGCCAGTGGATTTAGCGGGGGGGCTGAGTACTTC. The rearrangement uses TRBV19 and TRBJ2-5, with TRBD2 identical over 11 bases. The CDR3 loop spans 12 amino acids. V was pared by 8 bases and J by 12 bases, with 8 bases of the junction left unmatched. In germline, CDR1 is LNHDA, CDR2 SQIVND (reference sequence).

The V call is TRBV6-1, the J call TRBJ2-3; D is unresolved. The CDR3 totals 15 residues. The V gene lost 2 bases and the J gene lost 0 bases, with 9 bases spanning the gap. CDR1 is MNHNS and CDR2 is SASEGT in the germline V gene. CDR3 sequence (DNA): TGTGCCAGCAGTGAACGAGCGACTAGCACAGATACGCAGTATTTT. Its translation is CASSERATSTDTQYF.